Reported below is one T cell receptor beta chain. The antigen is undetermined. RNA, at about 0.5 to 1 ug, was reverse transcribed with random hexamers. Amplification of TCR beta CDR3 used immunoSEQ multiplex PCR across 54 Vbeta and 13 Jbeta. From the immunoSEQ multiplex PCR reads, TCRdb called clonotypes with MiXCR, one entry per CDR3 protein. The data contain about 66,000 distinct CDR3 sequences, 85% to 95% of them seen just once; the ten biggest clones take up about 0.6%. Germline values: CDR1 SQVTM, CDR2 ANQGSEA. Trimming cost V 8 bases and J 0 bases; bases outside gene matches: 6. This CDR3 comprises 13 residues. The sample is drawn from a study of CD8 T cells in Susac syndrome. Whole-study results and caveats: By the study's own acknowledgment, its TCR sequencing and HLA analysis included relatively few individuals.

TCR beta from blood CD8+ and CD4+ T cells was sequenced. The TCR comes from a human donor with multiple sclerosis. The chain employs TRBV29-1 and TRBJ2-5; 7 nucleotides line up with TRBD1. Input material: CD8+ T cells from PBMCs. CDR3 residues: CSIFGTDQETQYF. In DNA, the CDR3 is TGCAGCATCTTCGGGACAGACCAAGAGACCCAGTACTTC.